The 10 T cell receptor beta chains in this list originate from one sample, sequenced in a study of blood T cell repertoires in COVID-19. The protocol was immunoSEQ multiplex PCR, while the TCRdb copy is restricted to in-frame clones and leaves out a portion. Here the sample spans 97,000 or so clones, 75% to 85% being singletons. The sequencing sample was made of peripheral blood. Source of these receptors: a woman older than 75 with active or convalescent COVID-19.

This sequence joins TRBV4-1 and TRBJ1-1; D remains ambiguous. This CDR3 is built from 17 residues. The germline V gene encodes CDR1 MGHRA and CDR2 YSYEKL. Trimming pared 0 bases from V and 0 bases from J, leaving 14 bases between. The CDR3 spells CASSQETATPMNTEAFF. The CDR3 DNA sequence: TGCGCCAGCAGCCAAGAGACTGCAACACCCATGAACACTGAAGCTTTCTTT.

V gene TRBV5-1 combines with J gene TRBJ2-7, with D perhaps TRBD2 (7 bases). The CDR3 runs to 15 residues. Germline loops: CDR1 SGHRS, CDR2 YFSETQ. Between the trimmed V and J ends, which lost 4 bases and 3 bases, there was a span of 17 bases. The CDR3 sequence: CASSGSSGGRYEQYF. CDR3 bases: TGCGCCAGCAGCGGGAGTTCGGGGGGCCGCTACGAGCAGTACTTC.

V and J are TRBV7-9 and TRBJ1-2, with D unresolved. The V gene's germline CDR1 is SEHNR and CDR2 FQNEAQ (reference sequence). The V gene lost 1 base and the J gene lost 8 bases, with 11 bases spanning the gap. This CDR3 has 13 amino acids. The CDR3 loop reads CASSLDSSRGYTF. The DNA for the CDR3 is TGTGCCAGCAGCTTAGACAGCTCCAGGGGCTACACCTTC.

J is TRBJ2-7 and V is TRBV11-3; TRBD1 matches 7 bases. Germline V CDR1 and CDR2: SGHNT, YENEEA. With 3 bases clipped from V and 3 bases from J, the junction kept 8 bases outside the gene matches. The CDR3 is 15 amino acids. The CDR3 loop is CASSFRTGPYYEQYF. The CDR3 DNA is TGTGCCAGCAGCTTCAGGACAGGCCCTTACTACGAGCAGTACTTC.

The genes are TRBV9 and TRBJ2-2; 10 bases map to TRBD2. CDR1 SGDLS and CDR2 YYNGEE come from the germline V gene. V lost 3 bases, J lost 4 bases, and 0 bases stayed unmatched. CDR3 length: 14 residues. The CDR3 bases are TGTGCCAGCAGCGCTAGCGGGAGCACCGGGGAGCTGTTTTTT. This sequence encodes CASSASGSTGELFF.

The rearrangement joins TRBV19 to TRBJ2-3; D remains unclear. V was shortened by 4 bases and J by 1 base, with 9 bases between the two germline ends. In germline, CDR1 is LNHDA, CDR2 SQIVND (reference sequence). The CDR3 sequence is 14 residues long. The CDR3 protein is CASSKNRGTDTQYF. CDR3 DNA: TGTGCCAGTAGTAAAAATCGGGGCACAGATACGCAGTATTTT.

This sequence joins TRBV7-9 and TRBJ2-7, with TRBD1 as a possible D gene (5 bases). Trimming cost V 2 bases and J 6 bases, with 14 bases left between them. Germline assignment: CDR1 SEHNR and CDR2 FQNEAQ (reference sequence). The CDR3 consists of 14 residues. CDR3 sequence (DNA): TGTGCCAGCAGCTTACAGGGTGGAGAACTCGAGCAGTACTTC. It yields the protein CASSLQGGELEQYF.

V usage is TRBV7-9 and J usage is TRBJ2-3; the D gene is possibly TRBD2 (6 bases). The CDR3 runs to 12 residues. V gave up 11 bases and J gave up 4 bases, with 13 bases separating them. CDR1 and CDR2 from the germline V gene are SEHNR and FQNEAQ (reference sequence). CDR3 in amino acids: CAGGWGPDTQYF. For the CDR3, the DNA is TGTGCCGGGGGGTGGGGACCAGATACGCAGTATTTT.

CDR3 bases: TGCAGCGCCTTGGACGGAGGACTATGGGGCTACACCTTC. Translation: CSALDGGLWGYTF. This chain uses TRBV29-1 with TRBJ1-2, with D unresolved. CDR3 length: 13 residues. The germline V gene has CDR1 SQVTM and CDR2 ANQGSEA. The V end was cut by 7 bases, the J end by 8 bases, with 20 bases between.

The chain joins TRBV24-1 to TRBJ2-5; 12 bases are shared with TRBD2. After removal of 3 bases from V and 3 bases from J, the junction contained 4 bases not matched to a gene. CDR3 length: 16 residues. The germline V gene has CDR1 KGHDR and CDR2 SFDVKD. The CDR3 nucleotides are TGTGCCACCAGTGATCGTAGGACTAGCGGGAAAGAGACCCAGTACTTC. Translation: CATSDRRTSGKETQYF.